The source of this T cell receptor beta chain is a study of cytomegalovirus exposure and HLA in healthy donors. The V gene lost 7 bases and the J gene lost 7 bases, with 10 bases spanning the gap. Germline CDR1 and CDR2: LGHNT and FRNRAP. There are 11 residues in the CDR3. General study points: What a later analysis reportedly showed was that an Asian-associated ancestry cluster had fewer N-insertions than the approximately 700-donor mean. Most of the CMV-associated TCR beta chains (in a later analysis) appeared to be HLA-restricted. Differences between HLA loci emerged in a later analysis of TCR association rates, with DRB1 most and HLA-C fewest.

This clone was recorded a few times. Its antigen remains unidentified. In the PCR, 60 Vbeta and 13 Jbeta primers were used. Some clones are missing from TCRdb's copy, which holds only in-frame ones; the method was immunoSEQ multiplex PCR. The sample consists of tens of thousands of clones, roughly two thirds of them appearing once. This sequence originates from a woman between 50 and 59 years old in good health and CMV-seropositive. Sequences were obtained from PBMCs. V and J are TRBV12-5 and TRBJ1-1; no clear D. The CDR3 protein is CASAPTHEAFF. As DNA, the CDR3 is TGTGCTAGTGCCCCAACTCATGAAGCTTTCTTT.